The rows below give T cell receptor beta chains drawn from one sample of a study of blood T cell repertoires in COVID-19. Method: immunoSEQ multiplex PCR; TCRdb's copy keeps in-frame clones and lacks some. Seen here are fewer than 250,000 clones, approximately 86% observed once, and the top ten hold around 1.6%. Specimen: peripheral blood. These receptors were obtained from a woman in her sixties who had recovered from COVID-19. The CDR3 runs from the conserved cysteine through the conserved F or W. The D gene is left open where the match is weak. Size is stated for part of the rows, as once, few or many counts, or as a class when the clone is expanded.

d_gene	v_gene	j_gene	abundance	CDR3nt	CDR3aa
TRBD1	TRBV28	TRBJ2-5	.	TGTGCCAGCAGTTTATGGGGACAGGGACGGGCCACCCAGTACTTC	CASSLWGQGRATQYF
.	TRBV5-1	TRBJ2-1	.	TGCGCCAGCAGCTTGGCCCGGGGTCCATACAATGAGCAGTTCTTC	CASSLARGPYNEQFF
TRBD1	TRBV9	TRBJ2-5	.	TGTGCCAGCAGCGTTCAGGGGGAAGAGACCCAGTACTTC	CASSVQGEETQYF
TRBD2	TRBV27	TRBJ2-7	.	TGTGCCAGCAGTTTATTGGGCGGGGGGGCCGACAACGAGCAGTACTTC	CASSLLGGGADNEQYF
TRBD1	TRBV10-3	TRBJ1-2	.	TGTGCCACTAGGACGGACAGGGAAAGTGGCTACACCTTC	CATRTDRESGYTF
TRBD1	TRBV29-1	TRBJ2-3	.	TGCAGCGGCGGGACAGGAGGTTCAGATACGCAGTATTTT	CSGGTGGSDTQYF
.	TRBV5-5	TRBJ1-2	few	TGTGCCAGCAGCTTGGTTTCAGGGGATGGCTACACCTTC	CASSLVSGDGYTF
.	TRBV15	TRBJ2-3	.	TGTGCCACCAGCAGGGGAGGCGGGGCAAGCACAGATACGCAGTATTTT	CATSRGGGASTDTQYF
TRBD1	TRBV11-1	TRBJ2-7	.	TGTGCCAGCAGGCGGGACAGGTGGTCCCTGGGACAGTACTTC	CASRRDRWSLGQYF
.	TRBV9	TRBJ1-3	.	TGTGCCAGCAGCGTAGGGAGTCTAACAGGAAACACCATATATTTT	CASSVGSLTGNTIYF
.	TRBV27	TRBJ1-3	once	TGTGCCAGCAGTTTATCCGGGGGGACTGGAAACACCATATATTTT	CASSLSGGTGNTIYF
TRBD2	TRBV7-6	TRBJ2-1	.	TGTGCCAGCAGCTTAGGGGAGGGCAATGAGCAGTTCTTC	CASSLGEGNEQFF
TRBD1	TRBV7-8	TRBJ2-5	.	TGTGCCAGCAGCGTAAGACAGGGGGTGAGAGGCCAAGAGACCCAGTACTTC	CASSVRQGVRGQETQYF
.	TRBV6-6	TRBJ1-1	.	TGTGCCAGCAGTTACTCGAGCGGGAGGTACACTGAAGCTTTCTTT	CASSYSSGRYTEAFF
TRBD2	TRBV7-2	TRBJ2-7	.	TGTGCCAGCAGCATATTAGCGGGGTCCTCCTACGAGCAGTACTTC	CASSILAGSSYEQYF
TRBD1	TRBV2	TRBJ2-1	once	TGTGCCAGCAGTTCCCCGGGACAGGGGTTAAATGAGCAGTTCTTC	CASSSPGQGLNEQFF